This T cell receptor (beta chain) was obtained from a study of shared T cell receptors in the human thymus. TCRdb's table, derived via immunoSEQ multiplex PCR, lists solely in-frame clones and lacks some. The sample comprises fewer than 700,000 clones, 88% of which are singletons, and around 0.0099% rests with the top ten. J gave up 6 bases and V 6 bases, and 7 bases lay outside the gene matches. The V gene's germline CDR1 is MNHEY and CDR2 SMNVEV (reference sequence). The CDR3 is 14 amino acids. This clone was seen only a few times. The sample was also linked to a second study, of human thymus T cells.

The chain joins TRBV27 to TRBJ1-5, with 8 bases matching TRBD1. The material sequenced was thymocytes. The sequence came from a boy in the first two years of life with a congenital heart defect. The CDR3 is CASSNTGGGQPQHF. The CDR3 region has the DNA TGTGCCAGCAGCAACACAGGGGGGGGTCAGCCCCAGCATTTT.